A selection of T cell receptor beta chains follows, all from one sample in a study of blood T cell repertoires in COVID-19. The assay was immunoSEQ multiplex PCR, and TCRdb's table has in-frame clones only and misses some. The data show 140,000 to 150,000 clones, nearly 90% seen once. The sequenced material came from peripheral blood. These receptors were obtained from a man in his sixties or seventies with acute or convalescent COVID-19. Each CDR3 is given with its conserved first and last residue.

>TRBV28|TRBJ1-6
CASSSLGQANSPLHF
>TRBV7-3|TRBJ2-1
CASSPRDRGGEQFF
>TRBV19|TRBJ2-7
CASSSVASSYEQYF
>TRBV28|TRBJ1-1
CASSYSGVTEAFF
>TRBV27|TRBJ2-1
CASRVGGSSYNEQFF
>TRBV19|TRBJ1-4
CASSGPGTGATNEKLFF
>TRBV10-2|TRBJ2-3
CASSESRWAGVRTDTQYF
>TRBV30|TRBJ2-7
CAWSIGLLYEQYF
>TRBV28|TRBJ1-4
CASSFPERGEKLFF
>TRBV7-3|TRBJ1-6
CASSLAVFGNSPLHF
>TRBV19|TRBJ2-2
CATVDGPRALNTGELFF
>TRBV11-2|TRBJ1-4
CASSLGQGAIGKLFF
>TRBV4-1|TRBJ1-3
CASSQGGTGNTIYF
>TRBV7-8|TRBJ2-3
CASSPGVAGGVPDTQYF
>TRBV2|TRBJ2-1
CASPGASGVSSYNEQFF
>TRBV18|TRBJ1-1
CASSPRGTLNTEAFF
>TRBV5-1|TRBJ1-3
CASSLPTDRGSGNTIYF
>TRBV14|TRBJ2-1
CASRKSGSDNEQFF
>TRBV6-5|TRBJ2-3
CASSRTDTQYF
>TRBV2|TRBJ2-1
CASSEASGGANEQFF
>TRBV6-5|TRBJ2-7
CASSYESSYEQYF
>TRBV5-1|TRBJ2-7
CASSLASPRFGSSYEQYF
>TRBV9|TRBJ1-2
CASSVDIRLNYGYTF
>TRBV10-3|TRBJ2-7
CAISESKGTEEQYF
>TRBV27|TRBJ1-5
CASSSTALGFVGPQHF
>TRBV7-9|TRBJ2-1
CASSPPGLSYNEQFF
>TRBV15|TRBJ2-1
CATSRDLGLAGRVNEQFF
>TRBV6-2/TRBV6-3|TRBJ2-7
CASSSRGLAGIDEQYF
>TRBV5-1|TRBJ1-1
CASSQDRGWDTEAFF
>TRBV19|TRBJ2-7
CASSKFAGEGYEQYF
>TRBV19|TRBJ1-5
CASTNRGNQPQHF
>TRBV18|TRBJ1-1
CASSPGRGEAFF
>TRBV7-2|TRBJ2-5
CASSPRTGEETQYF
>TRBV6-5|TRBJ1-5
CASSPGIGQPQHF
>TRBV19|TRBJ2-2
CASRHPGLAMNTGELFF
>TRBV3-1/TRBV3-2|TRBJ1-5
CASSQDRPGQGMGQPQHF